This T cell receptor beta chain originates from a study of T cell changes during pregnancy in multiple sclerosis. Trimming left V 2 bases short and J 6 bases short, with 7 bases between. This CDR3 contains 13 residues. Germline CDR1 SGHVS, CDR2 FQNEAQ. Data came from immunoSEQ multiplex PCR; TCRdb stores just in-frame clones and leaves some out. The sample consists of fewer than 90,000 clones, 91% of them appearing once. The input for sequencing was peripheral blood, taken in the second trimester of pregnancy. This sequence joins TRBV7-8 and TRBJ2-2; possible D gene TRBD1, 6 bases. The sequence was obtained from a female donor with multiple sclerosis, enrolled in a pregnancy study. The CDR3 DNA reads TGTGCCAGCAGCTTAAGGACAGCCGGGGAGCTGTTTTTT. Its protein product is CASSLRTAGELFF.